The clone carrying this T cell receptor beta chain has more than one count but fewer than ten. Its antigen is undetermined. The CDR3 covers 18 residues. Germline V gene sequence: CDR1 MNHNS, CDR2 SASEGT. V lost 2 bases, J lost 6 bases, and 20 bases lay in between. Using its own MiXCR run on the 5' RACE reads, TCRdb lists one record per CDR3 protein. The data contain about 470,000 distinct CDR3 sequences, 15% to 20% of them singletons. The source of the sample is a study of T-cell memory formation after mild COVID-19. Study-wide context: TCR clusters mostly belonged to single donors. General study points: Second-wave clones reaching peak frequency on day 37 lacked confirmed SARS-CoV-2 specificity. Certain responding clones were present in pre-infection memory, suggesting participation of cross-reactive memory. CD4+ contracting clones were found mainly in CM and EM, and CD8+ ones in EMRA.

The chain combines TRBV6-1 with TRBJ1-6; a weak D match, TRBD1 (5 bases). The sequence derives from an adult woman who had mild COVID-19 (a few samples of this study predate the infection). Cell type and time point are not known. What was sequenced was PBMCs or a T cell subset sorted from them (not recorded which). In DNA form, the CDR3 reads TGTGCCAGCAGTGAACGATTCCAGAGGGGTTCAATTAATTCACCCCTCCACTTT. It encodes CASSERFQRGSINSPLHF.